These 15 T cell receptor beta chains were all obtained from the same sample, sequenced in a study of regulatory T cells in long-lasting Graves disease. Time point noted: persistent/refractory GD, antithyroid drugs over 5 years with positive TRAb. From PBMCs, RNA was extracted and then used to make the TCR library. In building TCR beta libraries, iRepertoire HTBI primers were used together with Arm-PCR of CDR3 regions. Each CDR3 protein gets one entry after TCRdb re-called the multiplex PCR reads with MiXCR. The sample yields 400,000 to 450,000 distinct CDR3 sequences, 20% to 30% seen once. The sample consisted of peripheral blood mononuclear cells (PBMCs), taken when the disease was refractory, from a patient treated with antithyroid drugs. Receptors originate from a female donor with Graves disease.

The rearrangement joins TRBV20-1 to TRBJ2-5; 7 bases are shared with TRBD1. The CDR3 totals 16 residues. V dropped 1 base and J dropped 1; count of bases not matched to a gene: 9. Germline V gene lookup returns CDR1 DFQATT and CDR2 SNEGSKA (reference sequence). As DNA, the CDR3 is TGCAGTGCTAGAGCGCGGACAGGACCCTCCCAAGAGACCCAGTACTTC. Protein: CSARARTGPSQETQYF.

The J gene is TRBJ1-1, the V gene TRBV20-1; D is unclear. Germline CDR1 DFQATT, CDR2 SNEGSKA (reference sequence). There are 16 residues in the CDR3. Trimming cost V 3 bases and J 0 bases, with 17 bases left between them. The CDR3 protein is CSARPLGSQLNTEAFF. The CDR3 DNA follows: TGCAGTGCTAGGCCCTTGGGCTCGCAGTTGAACACTGAAGCTTTCTTT.

The genes are TRBV20-1 and TRBJ2-1; TRBD2 matches at 12 bases. Germline CDR1 is DFQATT and CDR2 is SNEGSKA (reference sequence). The CDR3 sequence is 18 residues long. J gave up 4 bases and V 0 bases, and 10 bases lay outside the gene matches. The CDR3 DNA is TGCAGTGCTAGAGATGCTAGCGGGAGGGCGCCGGGATACAATGAGCAGTTCTTC. Its protein product is CSARDASGRAPGYNEQFF.

This clonotype was seen repeatedly, ten times or more. The rearrangement links TRBV7-2 to TRBJ1-6; 9 nucleotides agree with TRBD1. The CDR3 spans 15 residues. With V trimmed by 4 bases and J by 7 bases, 5 bases remained unmatched. Looked up from germline, CDR1 is SGHTA and CDR2 is FQGNSA. For the CDR3, the DNA is TGTGCCAGCAGCTATGGGACAGGGCTAAATTCACCCCTCCACTTT. This gives the protein CASSYGTGLNSPLHF.

This clonotype was counted only a few times. A read error may produce the germline difference seen at one junction end. J is TRBJ1-1 and V is TRBV19, with D unclear. Germline V gene lookup returns CDR1 LNHDA and CDR2 SQIVND (reference sequence). The CDR3 length is 8 residues. DNA for the CDR3: TGCTCAGACGGTGAAGCTTTCTTT. This gives the protein CSDGEAFF.

This clonotype was seen repeatedly, ten times or more. V gene TRBV27 combines with J gene TRBJ1-2; possible D gene TRBD1, 5 bases. The CDR3 spans 15 residues. V was pared by 4 bases and J by 3 bases, with 15 bases between. CDR1 is MNHEY and CDR2 is SMNVEV in the germline V gene (reference sequence). In nucleotides, the CDR3 is TGTGCCAGCAGTTCCGCAGGGTTGGGATACTATGGCTACACCTTC. It is translated as CASSSAGLGYYGYTF.

CDR3 DNA sequence: TGCAGTGCGCGCCGGGACAGGGGGATGTATGGCTACACCTTC. Translated: CSARRDRGMYGYTF. The V and J genes are TRBV20-1 and TRBJ1-2, with 11 bases that match TRBD1. The germline V gene encodes CDR1 DFQATT and CDR2 SNEGSKA (reference sequence). The V and J ends lost 6 bases and 5 bases, in that order; junction bases with no gene match: 8. The CDR3 extends over 14 amino acids.

This clonotype appeared many times. V usage is TRBV28 and J usage is TRBJ1-2; 8 bases map to TRBD1. Germline-derived CDR1 and CDR2 are MDHEN and SYDVKM. The V gene end was trimmed by 6 bases and the J gene end by 5 bases; junction bases not matched to a gene: 5. The CDR3 is 13 residues long. As DNA, the CDR3 is TGTGCCAGCAGCCCAGGGGGCGGATATGGCTACACCTTC. This encodes CASSPGGGYGYTF.

The chain combines TRBV28 with TRBJ2-1; 11 nucleotides align to TRBD2. Germline loops: CDR1 MDHEN, CDR2 SYDVKM. V shed 10 bases and J 0 bases; nucleotides not matched to a gene: 8. This CDR3 is built from 16 residues. Here the CDR3 DNA reads TGTGCCAATCCGGGACTAGCGGAAAGCTCCTACAATGAGCAGTTCTTC. Translation: CANPGLAESSYNEQFF.

This clonotype appeared many times. This sequence joins TRBV11-2 and TRBJ2-7; possible D gene TRBD1, 6 bases. Deletions cut 2 bases from V and 7 bases from J, with 18 bases between. CDR3 length equals 15 residues. Germline CDR1 is SGHAT and CDR2 is FQNNGV. The chain's CDR3 is CASSLKGTNSIEQYF. In DNA, the CDR3 is TGTGCCAGCAGCTTAAAAGGGACAAACTCTATTGAGCAGTACTTC.

This clonotype has ten or more counts. The chain uses TRBV5-1 and TRBJ2-7; D is perhaps TRBD1 or TRBD2 (5 bases each). Trimming took off 0 bases at V and 0 bases at J, with 7 bases between the two ends. Germline CDR1 is SGHRS and CDR2 is YFSETQ. The CDR3 is 14 amino acids. The CDR3 sequence is CASSLGGTSYEQYF. In DNA form, the CDR3 reads TGCGCCAGCAGCTTGGGGGGGACCTCCTACGAGCAGTACTTC.

The V gene is TRBV2, the J gene TRBJ2-5; TRBD1 aligns across 9 bases. Trimming cost V 8 bases and J 5 bases; bases outside gene matches: 12. There are 15 residues in the CDR3. Germline CDR1 and CDR2: SNHLY and FYNNEI. The CDR3 loop is CASPTDRGGRETQYF. As DNA, the CDR3 is TGTGCCAGCCCTACTGACAGGGGGGGGAGGGAGACCCAGTACTTC.

This clonotype was seen repeatedly, ten times or more. The chain is built from TRBV7-2 and TRBJ1-2; D uncertain. Trimming removed 4 bases from V and 4 bases from J, with 16 bases in between. Germline lookup yields CDR1 SGHTA and CDR2 FQGNSA. The CDR3 covers 15 residues. CDR3 bases: TGTGCCAGCAGCTCGAGACACGGACGGAGCTATGGCTACACCTTC. It yields the protein CASSSRHGRSYGYTF.

The chain links TRBV5-5 to TRBJ2-4; D possibly matches TRBD1 or TRBD2 (5 bases each). Germline V gives CDR1 SGHKS, CDR2 YYEKEE (reference sequence). V lost 4 bases, J lost 0 bases, and 20 bases lay in between. CDR3 length equals 18 residues. CDR3 DNA sequence: TGTGCCAGCAGCCCACTCCGGGGCAGTGGACTAGCCAAAAACATTCAGTACTTC. It translates to CASSPLRGSGLAKNIQYF.

This clonotype was counted ten times or more. The CDR3 sequence: CSASGGLAGIETQYF. In DNA form, the CDR3 reads TGCAGTGCTAGCGGCGGTTTAGCGGGAATAGAGACCCAGTACTTC. The V call is TRBV20-1, the J call TRBJ2-5, with 8 bases identical to TRBD2. This CDR3 contains 15 residues. V dropped 3 bases and J dropped 4; count of bases not matched to a gene: 10. Germline V CDR1 and CDR2: DFQATT, SNEGSKA (reference sequence).